Below are 25 T cell receptor beta chains sequenced from a single sample in a study of T cell changes during pregnancy in multiple sclerosis. Using immunoSEQ multiplex PCR, the repertoire was profiled, and TCRdb retains in-frame clones only, with some absent. The sample yields roughly 48,000 clones, around 92% seen once. The sequencing used CD4+ T cells from peripheral blood mononuclear cells, collected in the second trimester of pregnancy. The source is a female donor in good health, enrolled as a control in a pregnancy study.

The V and J genes are TRBV30 and TRBJ2-5; D possibly corresponds to TRBD2 (5 bases). Trimming removed 0 bases at V and 5 bases at J, with 10 bases between. CDR1 GTSNPN and CDR2 SVGIG come from the germline V gene (reference sequence). The CDR3 is 13 residues long. The CDR3 coding sequence is TGTGCCTGGAGTGTGTTGCGGGCGGAGACCCAGTACTTC. Protein: CAWSVLRAETQYF.

This clone was observed a single time. CDR3 loop: CASIFDSTEAFF. The CDR3 nucleotides are TGTGCCAGCATATTTGACAGTACTGAAGCTTTCTTT. The V call is TRBV2, the J call TRBJ1-1; D possibly corresponds to TRBD1 (5 bases). Germline-derived CDR1 and CDR2 are SNHLY and FYNNEI. V lost 7 bases and J lost 5, with 11 bases in between. The CDR3 covers 12 residues.

The chain links TRBV5-1 to TRBJ1-6, with no clear D. The germline gives CDR1 SGHRS, CDR2 YFSETQ. V was shortened by 0 bases and J by 11 bases, with 15 bases between the two germline ends. This CDR3 comprises 15 residues. The CDR3 reads CASSLGAGNMAPLHF. The CDR3 DNA reads as TGCGCCAGCAGCTTGGGAGCCGGGAACATGGCACCCCTCCACTTT.

The table lists this clone with a count of one. V gene TRBV7-9 combines with J gene TRBJ1-4; 7 bases are a match to TRBD1. Trimming removed 5 bases from V and 4 bases from J; junction bases left unmatched: 10. CDR1 SEHNR and CDR2 FQNEAQ come from the germline V gene (reference sequence). The CDR3 is 16 residues long. The CDR3 DNA reads TGTGCCAGCAGCCCCGGTGGGACAGATGTTAATGAAAAACTGTTTTTT. This sequence encodes CASSPGGTDVNEKLFF.

This clone was seen a handful of times. In nucleotides, the CDR3 is TGTGCCAGCAGTGAATCCCACAGGGGTAACTATGGCTACACCTTC. Translated: CASSESHRGNYGYTF. The chain is built from TRBV28 and TRBJ1-2, with 7 bases identical to TRBD1. V lost 5 bases, J lost 1 base, and 7 bases stayed unmatched. This CDR3 contains 15 residues. Germline V CDR1 and CDR2: MDHEN, SYDVKM.

V is TRBV7-2 and J is TRBJ2-5; D is possibly TRBD1 (6 bases). The CDR3 is made up of 15 amino acids. From germline, CDR1 is SGHTA and CDR2 FQGNSA. Trimming cost V 7 bases and J 4 bases, with 19 bases left between them. The CDR3 nucleotides read TGTGCCAGCACCGCCGCAAAGAGGGGGATAGAGACCCAGTACTTC. It specifies CASTAAKRGIETQYF.

The chain uses TRBV6-5 and TRBJ2-7; 11 bases are shared with TRBD1. The CDR3 loop spans 15 amino acids. Trimming took 0 bases from V and 6 from J; bases not matched to a gene: 4. Per germline, CDR1 MNHEY and CDR2 SVGAGI. In nucleotides, the CDR3 is TGTGCCAGCAGTTACTCGATCGGGACAGGGGGCGAGCAGTACTTC. This sequence encodes CASSYSIGTGGEQYF.

The gene calls are TRBV5-1 and TRBJ2-2; TRBD1 agrees at 9 bases. Germline CDR1 is SGHRS and CDR2 is YFSETQ. With 4 bases clipped from V and 8 bases from J, the junction kept 12 bases outside the gene matches. There are 16 residues in the CDR3. This CDR3 is CASSLTTQGASGELFF. CDR3 in DNA: TGCGCCAGCAGCCTGACGACACAGGGGGCGTCTGGGGAGCTGTTTTTT.

The chain couples TRBV5-6 to TRBJ1-4; D remains unclear. Trimming removed 2 bases from V and 5 bases from J, with 10 bases in between. Per the germline V gene, CDR1 is SGHDT and CDR2 is YYEEEE. The CDR3 consists of 14 residues. The CDR3 nucleotides are TGTGCCAGCAGCTTCTTAGTTGAAAATGAAAAACTGTTTTTT. This encodes CASSFLVENEKLFF.

The rearrangement links TRBV6-4 to TRBJ1-2; D gene ambiguous. V dropped 2 bases and J dropped 5 bases, with 12 bases sitting between them. Germline V gene lookup returns CDR1 MRHNA and CDR2 SNTAGT. The CDR3 extends over 14 amino acids. The CDR3 region is CASSDPTPLYGYTF. CDR3 nucleotides: TGTGCCAGCAGTGACCCGACTCCTTTATATGGCTACACCTTC.

This clone was counted a single time. CDR3 in amino acids: CAISESGGMNTEAFF. CDR3 DNA sequence: TGTGCCATCAGTGAGTCTGGGGGGATGAACACTGAAGCTTTCTTT. The chain joins TRBV10-3 to TRBJ1-1; TRBD1 is a possible D gene (5 bases). Germline CDR1 is ENHRY and CDR2 is SYGVKD. The CDR3 totals 15 residues. Trimming cost V 0 bases and J 0 bases, with 8 bases left between them.

The rearrangement joins TRBV4-2 to TRBJ2-5; 12 nucleotides line up with TRBD2. V lost 1 base, J lost 4 bases, and 7 bases stayed unmatched. The CDR3 runs 17 residues. Germline lookup yields CDR1 LGHNA and CDR2 YNFKEQ. The CDR3 protein is CASSQGPTSGSSETQYF. CDR3 in DNA: TGTGCCAGCAGCCAAGGGCCGACTAGCGGGAGTTCAGAGACCCAGTACTTC.

The chain carries TRBV7-9 and TRBJ1-2, with TRBD1 matching over 10 bases. The CDR3 contains 14 residues. J was trimmed by 6 bases and V by 6 bases; bases with no gene match: 7. Germline-derived CDR1 and CDR2 are SEHNR and FQNEAQ (reference sequence). The CDR3 reads CASSWDRGFDGYTF. As DNA, the CDR3 is TGTGCCAGCAGTTGGGACAGGGGTTTCGATGGCTACACCTTC.

The chain is built from TRBV2 and TRBJ1-2; D ambiguous. The V gene lost 2 bases and the J gene lost 2 bases, with 9 bases spanning the gap. Germline assignment: CDR1 SNHLY and CDR2 FYNNEI. CDR3 length: 14 residues. The CDR3 DNA reads as TGTGCCAGCAGTGAAACAAGAAGAAACTATGGCTACACCTTC. Residues: CASSETRRNYGYTF.

V and J are TRBV5-1 and TRBJ2-3; D possibly corresponds to TRBD1 (6 bases). V was cut by 0 bases and J by 6 bases, with 8 bases left in between. The CDR3 has 13 amino acids. Germline-derived CDR1 and CDR2 are SGHRS and YFSETQ. The CDR3 is CASSLEGEDTQYF. The CDR3 bases are TGCGCCAGCAGCTTGGAGGGGGAGGATACGCAGTATTTT.

In this sample, this clone turned up a few times. The chain has TRBV19 and TRBJ1-1; no firm D call. CDR1 and CDR2 from the germline V gene are LNHDA and SQIVND (reference sequence). With 3 bases removed from V and 1 base from J, the gap between germline ends came to 9 bases. The CDR3 length is 14 residues. CDR3 sequence (DNA): TGTGCCAGTAGTATCCTGCCAGAGAACACTGAAGCTTTCTTT. The encoded protein is CASSILPENTEAFF. The full variable domain, its missing parts supplied by reference TRBV19 and TRBJ1-1, is DGGITQSPKYLFRKEGQNVTLSCEQNLNHDAMYWYRQDPGQGLRLIYYSQIVNDFQKGDIAEGYSVSREKKESFPLTVTSAQKNPTAFYLCASSILPENTEAFFGQGTRLTVV.

This clone has just one count. V is TRBV6-4 and J is TRBJ2-1; 12 bases map to TRBD2. Trimming cost V 2 bases and J 8 bases; bases outside gene matches: 7. The CDR3 loop spans 16 amino acids. Germline loops: CDR1 MRHNA, CDR2 SNTAGT. The CDR3 bases are TGTGCCAGCAGTGACGGACTAGCGGGGCCGAGGGATGAGCAGTTCTTC. Its translation is CASSDGLAGPRDEQFF.

The V gene is TRBV5-1, the J gene TRBJ1-2, with a weak D call TRBD1 (6 bases). Germline assignment: CDR1 SGHRS and CDR2 YFSETQ. Trimming took 2 bases from V and 6 from J, leaving 11 bases between them. This CDR3 contains 13 residues. The CDR3 sequence is CASSFRGADGYTF. The CDR3 DNA follows: TGCGCCAGCAGCTTTCGGGGGGCTGATGGCTACACCTTC.

V gene TRBV6-1 combines with J gene TRBJ1-2; 10 bases are a match to TRBD1. Looked up from germline, CDR1 is MNHNS and CDR2 is SASEGT. This CDR3 has 15 amino acids. V lost 0 bases to trimming and J lost 8 bases; unmatched junction nucleotides: 6. The DNA of the CDR3 is TGTGCCAGCAGTGAAGCAGACAGGGGGCTATTCGGCTACACCTTC. This sequence encodes CASSEADRGLFGYTF.

The chain uses TRBV9 and TRBJ1-2; TRBD1 matches 8 bases. Germline loops: CDR1 SGDLS, CDR2 YYNGEE. The trim removed 2 bases at V and 8 bases at J, leaving 5 bases unmatched. The CDR3 spans 13 residues. In DNA, the CDR3 is TGTGCCAGCAGCGTTGGACAGGGCGGCGGCTACACCTTC. This encodes CASSVGQGGGYTF.

V usage is TRBV7-9 and J usage is TRBJ1-1; D might be TRBD1 (6 bases). V was cut by 2 bases and J by 9 bases, with 10 bases left in between. Germline lookup yields CDR1 SEHNR and CDR2 FQNEAQ (reference sequence). The CDR3 has 12 amino acids. The CDR3 spells CASSLSTGQAFF. DNA of the CDR3: TGTGCCAGCAGCTTATCTACAGGGCAAGCTTTCTTT.

The chain employs TRBV5-1 and TRBJ2-3; D is possibly TRBD1 (6 bases). The CDR3 is 15 residues long. Trimming cost V 2 bases and J 2 bases, with 12 bases left between them. CDR1 SGHRS and CDR2 YFSETQ come from the germline V gene. In DNA, the CDR3 is TGCGCCAGCAGCTTTTCAGGGGAATTCACAGATACGCAGTATTTT. Translation: CASSFSGEFTDTQYF.

The gene calls are TRBV28 and TRBJ2-3; possible D gene TRBD2, 5 bases. The CDR3 runs 14 residues. Trimming cost V 6 bases and J 5 bases, with 15 bases left between them. The germline gives CDR1 MDHEN, CDR2 SYDVKM. The CDR3 DNA sequence: TGTGCCAGCAGAGGAGGAGGAGTCGGAGATACGCAGTATTTT. Amino acids: CASRGGGVGDTQYF.

The V call is TRBV7-9, the J call TRBJ1-5, with D uncertain. Germline loops: CDR1 SEHNR, CDR2 FQNEAQ (reference sequence). The CDR3 extends over 12 amino acids. The V and J ends lost 2 bases and 10 bases respectively, with 9 bases between them. Here the CDR3 reads CASSLKDFPQHF. CDR3 sequence (DNA): TGTGCCAGCAGCTTAAAGGACTTTCCCCAGCATTTT.

V is TRBV6-6 and J is TRBJ1-1; D might be TRBD1 (5 bases). The CDR3 is 12 amino acids. Per the germline V gene, CDR1 is MNHNY and CDR2 is SVGAGI (reference sequence). V lost 6 bases and J lost 6, with 11 bases in between. DNA for the CDR3: TGTGCCAGCAGCCAGGGTGGCCCTGAAGCTTTCTTT. Protein product: CASSQGGPEAFF.